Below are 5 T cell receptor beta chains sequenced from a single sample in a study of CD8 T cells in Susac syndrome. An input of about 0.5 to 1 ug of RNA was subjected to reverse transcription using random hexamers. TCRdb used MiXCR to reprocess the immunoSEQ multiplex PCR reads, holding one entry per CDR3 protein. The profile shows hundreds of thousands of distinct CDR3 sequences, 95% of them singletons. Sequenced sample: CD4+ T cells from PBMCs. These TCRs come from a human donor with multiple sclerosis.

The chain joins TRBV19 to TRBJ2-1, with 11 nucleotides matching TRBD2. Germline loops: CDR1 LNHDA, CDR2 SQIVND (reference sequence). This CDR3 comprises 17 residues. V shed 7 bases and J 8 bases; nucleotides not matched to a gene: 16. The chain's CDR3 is CASTRGSGRANGYEQFF. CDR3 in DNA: TGTGCCAGTACCCGGGGTAGCGGGAGGGCCAATGGTTATGAGCAGTTCTTC.

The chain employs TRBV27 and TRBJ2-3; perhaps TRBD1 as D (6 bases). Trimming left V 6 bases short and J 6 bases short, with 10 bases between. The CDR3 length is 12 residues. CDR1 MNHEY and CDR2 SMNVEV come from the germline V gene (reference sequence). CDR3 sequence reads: CASRQGYDTQYF. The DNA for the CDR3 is TGTGCCAGCAGACAGGGTTATGATACGCAGTATTTT.

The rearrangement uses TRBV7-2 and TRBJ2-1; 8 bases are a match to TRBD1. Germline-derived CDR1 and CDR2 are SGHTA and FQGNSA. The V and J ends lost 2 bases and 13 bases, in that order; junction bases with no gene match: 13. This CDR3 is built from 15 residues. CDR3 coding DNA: TGTGCCAGCAGCTTATCGACCCTCCTTGGACAGGGACAGTTCTTC. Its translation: CASSLSTLLGQGQFF.

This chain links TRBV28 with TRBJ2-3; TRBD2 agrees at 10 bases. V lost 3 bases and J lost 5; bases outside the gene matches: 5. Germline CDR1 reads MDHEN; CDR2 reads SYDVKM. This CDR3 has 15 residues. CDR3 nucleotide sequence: TGTGCCAGCAGTTTCACACTAGCGGGGAAAGATACGCAGTATTTT. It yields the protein CASSFTLAGKDTQYF.

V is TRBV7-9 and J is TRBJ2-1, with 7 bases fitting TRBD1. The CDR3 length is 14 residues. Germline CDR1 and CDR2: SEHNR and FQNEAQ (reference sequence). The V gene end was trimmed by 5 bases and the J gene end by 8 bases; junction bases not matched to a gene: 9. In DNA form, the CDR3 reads TGTGCCAGCAGCACAAGTACAGGGGACCATGAGCAGTTCTTC. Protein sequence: CASSTSTGDHEQFF.